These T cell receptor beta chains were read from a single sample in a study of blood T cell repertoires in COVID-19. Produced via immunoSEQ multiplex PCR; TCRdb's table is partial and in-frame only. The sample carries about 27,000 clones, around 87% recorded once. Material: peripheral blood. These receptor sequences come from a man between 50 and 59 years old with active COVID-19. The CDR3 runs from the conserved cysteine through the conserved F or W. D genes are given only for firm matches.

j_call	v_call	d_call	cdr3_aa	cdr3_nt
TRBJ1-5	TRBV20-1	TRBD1	CSASEGGRGNQPQHF	TGCAGTGCTAGTGAAGGGGGCAGAGGCAATCAGCCCCAGCATTTT
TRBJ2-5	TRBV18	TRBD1	CASSDRGKETQYF	TGTGCCAGCTCAGACAGGGGGAAAGAGACCCAGTACTTC
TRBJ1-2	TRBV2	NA	CASSVVTRYGYTF	TGTGCCAGCAGTGTAGTGACACGCTATGGCTACACCTTC
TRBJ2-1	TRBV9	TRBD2	CASSGGLAGVSEQFF	TGTGCCAGCAGCGGAGGACTAGCGGGAGTAAGTGAGCAGTTCTTC
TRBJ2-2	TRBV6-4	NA	CASSDFSNTGELFF	TGTGCCAGCAGTGACTTCTCGAACACCGGGGAGCTGTTTTTT
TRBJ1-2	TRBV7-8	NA	CASSGRNKDSASNYGYTF	TGTGCCAGCAGCGGCCGGAATAAAGACAGCGCCAGTAACTATGGCTACACCTTC
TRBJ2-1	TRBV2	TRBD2	CASSRLALDNEQFF	TGTGCCAGCAGCAGACTAGCGTTAGACAATGAGCAGTTCTTC
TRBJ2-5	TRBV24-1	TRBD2	CATSDPLAESQETQYF	TGTGCCACCAGTGACCCCCTAGCGGAGTCCCAAGAGACCCAGTACTTC
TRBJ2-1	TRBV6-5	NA	CASSYDRGNEQFF	TGTGCCAGCAGTTATGATCGAGGCAATGAGCAGTTCTTC
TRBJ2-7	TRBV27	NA	CASRGTGQAYEQYF	TGTGCCAGCAGGGGGACTGGGCAGGCCTACGAGCAGTACTTC
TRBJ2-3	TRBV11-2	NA	CASSLEAGETDTQYF	TGTGCCAGCAGCTTAGAGGCAGGGGAGACAGATACGCAGTATTTT
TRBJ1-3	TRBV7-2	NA	CASRRESGNTIYF	TGTGCCAGCAGGAGGGAATCTGGAAACACCATATATTTT
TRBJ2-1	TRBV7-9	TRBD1	CASSWTGDGSYNEQFF	TGTGCCAGCAGCTGGACAGGGGATGGGTCCTACAATGAGCAGTTCTTC
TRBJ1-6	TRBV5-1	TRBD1	CASSYGQGMINSPLHF	TGCGCCAGCAGCTACGGACAGGGCATGATCAATTCACCCCTCCACTTT
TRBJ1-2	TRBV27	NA	CASSLSWGGGYTF	TGTGCCAGCAGTTTATCGTGGGGAGGGGGCTACACCTTC